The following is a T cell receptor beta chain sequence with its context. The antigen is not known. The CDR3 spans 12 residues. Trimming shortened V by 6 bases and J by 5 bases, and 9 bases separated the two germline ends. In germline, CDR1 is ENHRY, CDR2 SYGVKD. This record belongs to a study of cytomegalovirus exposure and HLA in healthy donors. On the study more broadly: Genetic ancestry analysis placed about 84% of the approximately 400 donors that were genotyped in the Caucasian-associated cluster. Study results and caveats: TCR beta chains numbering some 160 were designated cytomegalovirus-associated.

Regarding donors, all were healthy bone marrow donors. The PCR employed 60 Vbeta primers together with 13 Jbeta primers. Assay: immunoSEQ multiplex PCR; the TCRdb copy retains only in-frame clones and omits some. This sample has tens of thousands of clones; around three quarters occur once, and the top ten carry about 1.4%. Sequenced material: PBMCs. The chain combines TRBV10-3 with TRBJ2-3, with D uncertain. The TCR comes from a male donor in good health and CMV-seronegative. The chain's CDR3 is CAISVGLDTQYF. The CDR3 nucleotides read TGTGCCATCAGCGTCGGGTTAGATACGCAGTATTTT.